This T cell receptor beta chain was observed in a study of blood T cell repertoires in COVID-19. Trimming cost V 5 bases and J 0 bases; bases outside gene matches: 3. The germline V gene encodes CDR1 SNHLY and CDR2 FYNNEI. The CDR3 spans 16 residues. Measured with immunoSEQ multiplex PCR; TCRdb has only the in-frame clones, and not every one. This sample has approximately 97,000 clones, with 90% found just once. The source is a man aged 60 to 69 with acute or convalescent COVID-19. The V and J genes are TRBV2 and TRBJ1-4, with 10 bases aligning to TRBD1. Sequenced input: peripheral blood. CDR3 bases: TGTGCCAGCAGTCGGGACAGGGGCACAACTAATGAAAAACTGTTTTTT. Translating it yields CASSRDRGTTNEKLFF.